Listed here is a single T cell receptor beta chain. Germline CDR1 and CDR2: SGHAT and FQNNGV. The V end lost 1 base, the J end lost 4 bases, and 8 bases lay between the germline ends. The CDR3 runs to 14 residues. The authors' processing: The authors estimated nucleated cell counts from reference gene primer amplification. Profiled with immunoSEQ multiplex PCR; TCRdb holds only in-frame clones, not every one. V and J calls plus clone size are reproduced from that table; the DNA served to infer D and trimming. The table has some 120,000 clones, more than 75% seen once. This specimen belongs to a study of blood T cell repertoires in COVID-19. Study-level background: Both acute and convalescent COVID-19 samples were obtained from the United States, Italy and Spain. T cells, B-cell-depleted T cells, or PBMCs provided the cDNA or gDNA that served as material.

The rearrangement joins TRBV11-2 to TRBJ1-3, with D possibly matching TRBD1 (5 bases). This receptor was taken from a man aged 40-55 years with acute or convalescent COVID-19. The sample was peripheral blood. CDR3 sequence: CASSLAGSGNTIYF. CDR3 in DNA: TGTGCCAGCAGCTTAGCAGGGTCAGGAAACACCATATATTTT.